Presented here are 3 T cell receptor beta chains from one specimen sequenced in a study of blood T cells in healthy people across ages. A sample-barcoded 5' primer and a J-beta primer mix were used in a second PCR of roughly 6 to 12 cycles. MiXCR was run by TCRdb on the 5' RACE reads, yielding one entry per CDR3 protein. The sample holds roughly 680,000 distinct CDR3 sequences, approximately 52% seen once. The sequenced sample consisted of blood. These receptors were collected from a woman older than 75 in good health.

The chain uses TRBV20-1 and TRBJ2-5, with 8 bases lining up with TRBD1. Losses at the gene ends were 6 bases for V and 1 base for J; bases not matched to a gene: 4. Germline CDR1 is DFQATT and CDR2 is SNEGSKA (reference sequence). The CDR3 covers 13 residues. The CDR3 here is CSATTGGQETQYF. CDR3 bases: TGCAGTGCGACCACAGGGGGCCAAGAGACCCAGTACTTC.

The CDR3 sequence: CASSQDYREATQETQYF. The CDR3 nucleotides are TGCGCCAGCAGCCAAGACTACCGGGAGGCAACACAAGAGACCCAGTACTTC. This chain connects TRBV4-1 to TRBJ2-5; 7 bases match TRBD2. The CDR3 is made up of 17 amino acids. CDR1 MGHRA and CDR2 YSYEKL come from the germline V gene. V lost 0 bases to trimming and J lost 2 bases; unmatched junction nucleotides: 9.

On this clonotype itself: This may come from a read error, since a much larger clone is one base off. V is TRBV7-2 and J is TRBJ2-1, with a tentative D call TRBD1 (6 bases). CDR3 length: 13 residues. CDR1 and CDR2 from the germline V gene are SGHTA and FQGNSA. CDR3 amino acids: CASSLLQGAERYF. CDR3 sequence (DNA): TGTGCCAGCAGCTTACTACAGGGAGCCGAGCGGTACTTC.